The 13 T cell receptor beta chains below come from one sample, sequenced in a study of CD8+ T cells in alopecia areata. Treatment given: oral pan-JAK inhibitor, 5-10 mg twice daily. In each case, RNA was isolated and then reverse transcribed into cDNA as the sequencing template. Method: immunoSEQ multiplex PCR; TCRdb's copy keeps in-frame clones and lacks some. Of a few hundred thousand clones in the sample, around 66% were seen once. The source material was CD4+ T cells sorted from blood, sampled at approximately week 45, from a patient treated with tofacitinib. The receptors were gathered from a human donor with alopecia areata.

This chain connects TRBV5-1 to TRBJ2-3, with TRBD1 as a possible D gene (5 bases). With 0 bases removed from V and 1 base from J, the gap between germline ends came to 9 bases. Germline V gene data show CDR1 as SGHRS and CDR2 as YFSETQ. The CDR3 loop spans 15 amino acids. The CDR3 DNA reads TGCGCCAGCAGCTTGGCTGGGGCCGGCACAGATACGCAGTATTTT. It is translated as CASSLAGAGTDTQYF. The variable domain in full, with the rest retrieved from reference TRBV5-1 and TRBJ2-3, is KAGVTQTPRYLIKTRGQQVTLSCSPISGHRSVSWYQQTPGQGLQFLFEYFSETQRNKGNFPGRFSGRQFSNSRSEMNVSTLELGDSALYLCASSLAGAGTDTQYFGPGTRLTVL.

The chain has TRBV29-1 and TRBJ1-5; D is ambiguous. Germline-derived CDR1 and CDR2 are SQVTM and ANQGSEA. Trimming cost V 6 bases and J 1 base, with 13 bases left between them. CDR3 length equals 14 residues. This chain's CDR3 is CSVAHGVSNQPQHF. The CDR3 DNA reads as TGCAGCGTCGCCCACGGGGTAAGCAATCAGCCCCAGCATTTT. Variable domain in full (rest from reference TRBV29-1 and TRBJ1-5): SAVISQKPSRDICQRGTSLTIQCQVDSQVTMMFWYRQQPGQSLTLIATANQGSEATYESGFVIDKFPISRPNLTFSTLTVSNMSPEDSSIYLCSVAHGVSNQPQHFGDGTRLSIL.

The J gene is TRBJ1-2, the V gene TRBV29-1; D uncertain. Trimming removed 6 bases from V and 6 bases from J, with 17 bases in between. Germline V gene lookup returns CDR1 SQVTM and CDR2 ANQGSEA. CDR3 length equals 13 residues. This CDR3 is CSVYVPGMDGYTF. CDR3 DNA: TGCAGCGTCTACGTCCCGGGGATGGATGGCTACACCTTC. Variable domain in full (rest from reference TRBV29-1 and TRBJ1-2): SAVISQKPSRDICQRGTSLTIQCQVDSQVTMMFWYRQQPGQSLTLIATANQGSEATYESGFVIDKFPISRPNLTFSTLTVSNMSPEDSSIYLCSVYVPGMDGYTFGSGTRLTVV.

This chain uses TRBV30 with TRBJ1-1; D gene unclear. V was cut by 0 bases and J by 1 base, with 9 bases left in between. Germline values: CDR1 GTSNPN, CDR2 SVGIG (reference sequence). The CDR3 is 14 residues long. The CDR3 protein is CAWSVHSSNTEAFF. The CDR3 DNA reads as TGTGCCTGGAGTGTACACAGTTCGAACACTGAAGCTTTCTTT.

This clone was counted between two and nine times. The sample contains more than one DNA sequence encoding this CDR3. The rearrangement joins TRBV4-3 to TRBJ1-6, with TRBD1 as a possible D gene (6 bases). The CDR3 length is 13 residues. V dropped 3 bases and J dropped 7 bases, with 7 bases sitting between them. Germline CDR1 reads LGHNA; CDR2 reads YSLEER. CDR3 amino acids: CASSQTGNSPLHF. The CDR3 coding sequence is TGCGCCAGCAGCCAGACAGGCAATTCACCCCTCCACTTT.

This chain joins TRBV7-2 and TRBJ1-6; D remains ambiguous. The germline V and J ends were trimmed by 5 bases and 10 bases, with 15 bases remaining between them. Per germline, CDR1 SGHTA and CDR2 FQGNSA. The CDR3 covers 14 residues. The DNA of the CDR3 is TGTGCCAGCAGCCAACGGGGAGGGATATCACCCCTCCACTTT. Translation gives CASSQRGGISPLHF.

The V gene is TRBV15, the J gene TRBJ1-2; 8 bases agree with TRBD1. The CDR3 is made up of 12 amino acids. Germline CDR1 reads LNHNV; CDR2 reads YYDKDF (reference sequence). Trimming took 8 bases from V and 6 from J; bases not matched to a gene: 5. CDR3 amino acids: CATYDRGDGYTF. CDR3 DNA sequence: TGTGCCACCTATGACAGGGGAGATGGCTACACCTTC.

The V call is TRBV23-1, the J call TRBJ2-7, with TRBD1 matching 7 bases. TRBV23-1 is an open reading frame whose function is uncertain. V was clipped by 2 bases and J by 1 base; unmatched bases: 5. The CDR3 consists of 15 residues. The CDR3 region is CASSQASGGSYEQYF. The CDR3 coding sequence is TGCGCCAGCAGTCAAGCGTCAGGGGGTTCCTACGAGCAGTACTTC.

The V call is TRBV5-1, the J call TRBJ2-1; 8 bases are a match to TRBD2. CDR3 length equals 16 residues. Germline CDR1 and CDR2: SGHRS and YFSETQ. Germline trimming cut 1 base from V and 6 bases from J; bases unmatched to any gene: 9. The CDR3 region has the DNA TGCGCCAGCAGCTTGCAGGGTAGCGGGGCAGGCAATGAGCAGTTCTTC. Encoded protein: CASSLQGSGAGNEQFF. Full variable domain (rest looked up from reference TRBV5-1 and TRBJ2-1): KAGVTQTPRYLIKTRGQQVTLSCSPISGHRSVSWYQQTPGQGLQFLFEYFSETQRNKGNFPGRFSGRQFSNSRSEMNVSTLELGDSALYLCASSLQGSGAGNEQFFGPGTRLTVL.

This clone was seen a handful of times. The chain is built from TRBV6-1 and TRBJ2-7; TRBD1 aligns across 11 bases. The junction had 5 bases not matched to a gene; V was cut back by 7 bases and J by 6 bases. The V gene's germline CDR1 is MNHNS and CDR2 SASEGT. The CDR3 consists of 13 residues. The CDR3 bases are TGTGCCAGCATTCGGACAGGGGGCTCCGAGCAGTACTTC. Amino acids: CASIRTGGSEQYF.

The chain combines TRBV7-9 with TRBJ2-1, with D maybe TRBD2 (6 bases). CDR1 is SEHNR and CDR2 is FQNEAQ in the germline V gene (reference sequence). CDR3 length: 12 amino acids. Trimming left V 7 bases short and J 10 bases short, with 14 bases between. As DNA, the CDR3 is TGTGCCAGCAAGCCGGGGGAGAGGGAGCAGTTCTTC. Translated: CASKPGEREQFF.

This clone was counted only a few times. V and J are TRBV7-2 and TRBJ2-3, with D uncertain. The CDR3 loop spans 13 amino acids. V was clipped by 5 bases and J by 1 base, with 7 bases between them. Germline-derived CDR1 and CDR2 are SGHTA and FQGNSA. The CDR3 DNA reads TGTGCCAGCAGCCGGCCTGGCACAGATACGCAGTATTTT. Translated: CASSRPGTDTQYF.

The chain links TRBV5-1 to TRBJ2-7; maybe TRBD2 (5 bases). Germline-derived CDR1 and CDR2 are SGHRS and YFSETQ. The V end lost 4 bases, the J end lost 3 bases, and 8 bases lay between the germline ends. The CDR3 spans 12 residues. The CDR3 sequence is CASSGRDYEQYF. In DNA form, the CDR3 reads TGCGCCAGCAGCGGCCGGGACTACGAGCAGTACTTC.